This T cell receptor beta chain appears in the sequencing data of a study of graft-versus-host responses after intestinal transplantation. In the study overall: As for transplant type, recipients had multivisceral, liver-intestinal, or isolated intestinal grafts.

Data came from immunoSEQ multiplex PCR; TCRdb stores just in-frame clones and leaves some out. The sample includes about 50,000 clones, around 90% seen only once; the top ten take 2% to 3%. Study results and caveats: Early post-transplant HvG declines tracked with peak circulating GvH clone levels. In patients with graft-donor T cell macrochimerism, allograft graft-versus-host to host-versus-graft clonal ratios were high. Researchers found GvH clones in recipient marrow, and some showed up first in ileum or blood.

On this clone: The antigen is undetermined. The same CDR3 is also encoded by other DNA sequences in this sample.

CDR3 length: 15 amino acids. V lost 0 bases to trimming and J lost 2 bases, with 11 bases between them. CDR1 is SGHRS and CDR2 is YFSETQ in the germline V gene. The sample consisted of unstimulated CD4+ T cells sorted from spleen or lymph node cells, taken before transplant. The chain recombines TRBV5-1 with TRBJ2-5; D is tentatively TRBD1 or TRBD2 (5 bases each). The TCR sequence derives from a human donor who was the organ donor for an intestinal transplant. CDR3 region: CASSLEPGAQETQYF. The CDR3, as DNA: TGCGCCAGCAGCTTGGAACCCGGGGCGCAAGAGACCCAGTACTTC.